Each of the 16 T cell receptor beta chains below was sequenced from the same sample in a study of identical twins. Each CDR3 protein is one row after TCRdb ran MiXCR on the 5' RACE reads. The sample lists more than 600,000 distinct CDR3 sequences, roughly 18% seen once, with around 13% in the top ten. These data are also associated with another study on T cells expressing NK-cell markers.

Material: PBMCs. All receptors come from a woman in her late teens or twenties in good health.

In its sample, this clonotype was seen a few times. This chain connects TRBV25-1 to TRBJ1-1; unclear D gene. Per germline, CDR1 MGHDK and CDR2 SYGVNS. CDR3 length: 14 residues. With 5 bases removed from V and 1 base from J, the gap between germline ends came to 11 bases. The CDR3 nucleotides read TGTGCCAGCAGTTCCCTCCTCGGGAACACTGAAGCTTTCTTT. Its protein product is CASSSLLGNTEAFF.

The V and J genes are TRBV7-2 and TRBJ2-4, with D perhaps being TRBD1 or TRBD2 (5 bases each). The V and J ends lost 9 bases and 7 bases respectively, with 19 bases between them. This CDR3 spans 14 amino acids. CDR1 and CDR2 (germline): SGHTA, FQGNSA. CDR3 DNA sequence: TGTGCCAGTTCGAGCTTTATTGGGGACAACATTCAGTACTTC. Its protein is CASSSFIGDNIQYF.

A few counts support this clonotype. The V and J genes are TRBV6-5 and TRBJ1-3; unclear D gene. CDR3 length equals 15 residues. CDR1 MNHEY and CDR2 SVGAGI come from the germline V gene. The V and J ends lost 7 bases and 0 bases respectively, with 13 bases between them. CDR3 loop: CASTYGKSSGNTIYF. The DNA of the CDR3 is TGTGCCAGCACTTATGGCAAGAGCTCTGGAAACACCATATATTTT.

This clonotype showed up just a few times. This chain joins TRBV7-6 and TRBJ2-2; a weak D match, TRBD1 (6 bases). The length of the CDR3 is 13 residues. The V gene lost 4 bases and the J gene lost 5 bases, with 8 bases spanning the gap. From germline, CDR1 is SGHVS and CDR2 FNYEAQ. The DNA of the CDR3 is TGTGCCAGCAGCTCAGGGGAGACCGGGGAGCTGTTTTTT. Protein: CASSSGETGELFF.

The chain links TRBV7-9 to TRBJ2-7; TRBD1 matches 8 bases. CDR3 length equals 16 residues. From germline, CDR1 is SEHNR and CDR2 FQNEAQ (reference sequence). Trimming took 5 bases from V and 5 from J; bases not matched to a gene: 14. The CDR3 here is CASSHQGAFAVHEQYF. CDR3 in DNA: TGTGCCAGCAGCCACCAGGGGGCCTTTGCGGTCCACGAGCAGTACTTC.

The chain has TRBV29-1 and TRBJ2-5, with D possibly being TRBD2 (6 bases). The V and J ends lost 4 bases and 4 bases respectively, with 10 bases between them. Germline CDR1 SQVTM, CDR2 ANQGSEA. This CDR3 contains 12 residues. In DNA form, the CDR3 reads TGCAGCGTTGGAGACGGGGGAGAGACCCAGTACTTC. Protein sequence: CSVGDGGETQYF.

The chain links TRBV20-1 to TRBJ2-3; 16 bases map to TRBD2. V shed 3 bases and J 6 bases; nucleotides not matched to a gene: 3. Germline lookup yields CDR1 DFQATT and CDR2 SNEGSKA (reference sequence). The CDR3 contains 15 residues. This chain's CDR3 is CSARPGLAGGDTQYF. CDR3 DNA sequence: TGCAGTGCTAGGCCGGGACTAGCGGGAGGGGATACGCAGTATTTT.

This clonotype was counted between two and nine times. The chain links TRBV5-1 to TRBJ2-2; D may correspond to TRBD1 or TRBD2 (5 bases each). Trimming cost V 5 bases and J 6 bases, with 17 bases left between them. Germline CDR1 reads SGHRS; CDR2 reads YFSETQ. The CDR3 loop spans 15 amino acids. CDR3 DNA: TGCGCCAGCAGTAGCGTCGGGACGGGTCCCGGGGAGCTGTTTTTT. Protein product: CASSSVGTGPGELFF.

This clonotype has just a few counts. The chain recombines TRBV29-1 with TRBJ2-7, with 7 bases identical to TRBD1. Per the germline V gene, CDR1 is SQVTM and CDR2 is ANQGSEA. V lost 4 bases and J lost 3; bases outside the gene matches: 6. The CDR3 spans 13 residues. CDR3 DNA: TGCAGCGTTGGAGGGGGCCAATTCTACGAGCAGTACTTC. Amino acids: CSVGGGQFYEQYF.

This clonotype was recorded a few times. This rearrangement joins TRBV7-9 to TRBJ2-6; D perhaps matches TRBD2 (5 bases). Germline values: CDR1 SEHNR, CDR2 FQNEAQ (reference sequence). The CDR3 has 15 residues. The ends were cut back, 1 base at V and 4 bases at J, with 8 bases in the middle. The CDR3: CASSLVLAGANVLTF. The CDR3 DNA reads TGTGCCAGCAGCTTAGTGCTAGCCGGGGCCAACGTCCTGACTTTC.

The rearrangement links TRBV10-3 to TRBJ2-7; D call uncertain. CDR1 and CDR2 (germline): ENHRY, SYGVKD. The CDR3 has 16 residues. The ends were cut back, 3 bases at V and 0 bases at J, with 15 bases in the middle. The CDR3 DNA reads as TGTGCCATCAGTGACCTTAACTTCCTTCCCTCCTACGAGCAGTACTTC. Protein product: CAISDLNFLPSYEQYF.

Only a few counts were recorded for this clonotype. The gene calls are TRBV20-1 and TRBJ1-5, with TRBD1 matching over 10 bases. Germline CDR1 DFQATT, CDR2 SNEGSKA (reference sequence). CDR3 length: 17 residues. Losses at the gene ends were 6 bases for V and 1 base for J; bases not matched to a gene: 12. The CDR3: CSAYGDRGLRSNQPQHF. The CDR3, as DNA: TGCAGTGCGTACGGGGACAGGGGCTTGAGAAGCAATCAGCCCCAGCATTTT.

This clonotype was counted a few times. The rearrangement joins TRBV5-1 to TRBJ1-1; tentative D call: TRBD1 (5 bases). Germline V gene sequence: CDR1 SGHRS, CDR2 YFSETQ. The CDR3 loop spans 14 amino acids. The germline V and J ends were trimmed by 4 bases and 6 bases, with 16 bases remaining between them. CDR3 region: CASSPTGPWAEAFF. CDR3 sequence (DNA): TGCGCCAGCAGCCCGACGGGGCCTTGGGCTGAAGCTTTCTTT. Together with reference TRBV5-1 and TRBJ1-1, the CDR3 gives the full variable domain: KAGVTQTPRYLIKTRGQQVTLSCSPISGHRSVSWYQQTPGQGLQFLFEYFSETQRNKGNFPGRFSGRQFSNSRSEMNVSTLELGDSALYLCASSPTGPWAEAFFGQGTRLTVV.

V and J are TRBV20-1 and TRBJ2-1; no firm D call. Germline values: CDR1 DFQATT, CDR2 SNEGSKA (reference sequence). The CDR3 is 11 amino acids. V was trimmed by 6 bases and J by 4 bases, leaving 7 bases between them. The CDR3 sequence is CSAKLYNEQFF. CDR3 in DNA: TGCAGTGCCAAGTTGTACAATGAGCAGTTCTTC.

This clonotype appeared a few times. CDR3 protein: CASSGPGSGNTIYF. CDR3 DNA: TGTGCCAGCAGCGGTCCAGGGTCTGGAAACACCATATATTTT. This chain connects TRBV7-9 to TRBJ1-3; a weak D match, TRBD1 (5 bases). The germline CDR1 and CDR2 sequences are SEHNR and FQNEAQ (reference sequence). The ends were cut back, 5 bases at V and 1 base at J, with 9 bases in the middle. The length of the CDR3 is 14 residues. Complete variable domain (other parts from reference TRBV7-9 and TRBJ1-3): DTGVSQNPRHKITKRGQNVTFRCDPISEHNRLYWYRQTLGQGPEFLTYFQNEAQLEKSRLLSDRFSAERPKGSFSTLEIQRTEQGDSAMYLCASSGPGSGNTIYFGEGSWLTVV.

V gene TRBV18 combines with J gene TRBJ2-5; 7 bases agree with TRBD2. This CDR3 has 16 amino acids. J gave up 2 bases and V 1 base, and 7 bases lay outside the gene matches. Germline V gene lookup returns CDR1 KGHSH and CDR2 LQKENI. The CDR3 protein is CASSPQGAGTQETQYF. CDR3 bases: TGTGCCAGCTCACCACAGGGAGCGGGGACGCAAGAGACCCAGTACTTC.